A single sample is the source of the 25 T cell receptor beta chains below, sequenced in a study of regulatory T cells in long-lasting Graves disease. iRepertoire HTBI primers and Arm-PCR of CDR3 regions built TCR beta libraries. TCRdb reprocessed the multiplex PCR reads via MiXCR and lists one record per CDR3 protein. The table shows around 250,000 distinct CDR3 sequences, with 18% occurring only once. The time point is: newly diagnosed GD, antithyroid drugs for less than 3 months. PBMC-extracted RNA yielded the TCR library. This sample also appeared in a second study, on T cells in Graves' hyperthyroidism and ophthalmopathy.

Source: peripheral blood mononuclear cells (PBMCs), taken at new diagnosis, from a patient treated with antithyroid drugs. All receptors come from a woman in her thirties with Graves disease.

The V call is TRBV7-6, the J call TRBJ2-1; no reliable D call. CDR3 length: 14 residues. V lost 4 bases to trimming and J lost 5 bases, with 12 bases between them. The germline V gene has CDR1 SGHVS and CDR2 FNYEAQ. Here the CDR3 reads CASSSPGIHNEQFF. For the CDR3, the DNA is TGTGCCAGCAGCTCCCCTGGGATTCACAATGAGCAGTTCTTC.

This clonotype showed up many times. This chain uses TRBV19 with TRBJ2-2; D uncertain. The CDR3 is 15 residues long. CDR1 is LNHDA and CDR2 is SQIVND in the germline V gene (reference sequence). The V end was cut by 5 bases, the J end by 0 bases, with 10 bases between. The CDR3 DNA reads as TGTGCCAGTAGTGTGACGGACGCGAACACCGGGGAGCTGTTTTTT. Translation gives CASSVTDANTGELFF.

At least ten counts were recorded for this clonotype. The genes are TRBV3-1 and TRBJ2-7, with a tentative D call TRBD1 (6 bases). The CDR3 loop spans 11 amino acids. The V end was cut by 8 bases, the J end by 7 bases, with 12 bases between. CDR1 and CDR2 from the germline V gene are LGHDT and YNNKEL (reference sequence). The CDR3 sequence: CASRNTGEQYF. The CDR3 DNA is TGTGCCAGCCGTAACACAGGGGAGCAGTACTTC.

The chain carries TRBV20-1 and TRBJ1-2, with D maybe TRBD1 (6 bases). The CDR3 consists of 15 residues. V gave up 6 bases and J gave up 7 bases, with 24 bases separating them. CDR1 and CDR2 (germline): DFQATT, SNEGSKA (reference sequence). CDR3 bases: TGCAGTGCACCCCCCCCGTGGGCGGGGGCGGTTGGCTACACCTTC. Protein: CSAPPPWAGAVGYTF.

This clonotype was observed at least ten times. This sequence joins TRBV2 and TRBJ1-6; 7 nucleotides line up with TRBD1. V was clipped by 3 bases and J by 8 bases; unmatched bases: 4. The CDR3 consists of 14 residues. The germline V gene encodes CDR1 SNHLY and CDR2 FYNNEI. CDR3 residues: CASSDTRGDSPLHF. DNA for the CDR3: TGTGCCAGCAGTGACACCAGGGGGGATTCACCCCTCCACTTT.

This clonotype was observed many times. The chain links TRBV24-1 to TRBJ1-2, with 7 bases matching TRBD1. The V and J ends lost 2 bases and 4 bases, in that order; junction bases with no gene match: 3. Germline V lookup: CDR1 KGHDR, CDR2 SFDVKD. The CDR3 sequence is 14 residues long. The CDR3 spells CATSDSGTVYGYTF. DNA for the CDR3: TGTGCCACCAGTGATTCCGGGACAGTCTATGGCTACACCTTC.

This clonotype has a count of ten or more. This chain connects TRBV11-2 to TRBJ2-2; TRBD1 aligns across 7 bases. The germline V gene has CDR1 SGHAT and CDR2 FQNNGV. Unmatched junction bases numbered 10, after V lost 3 bases and J lost 6 bases. This CDR3 is built from 16 residues. CDR3 region: CASSFEGARFAGELFF. Written as DNA, the CDR3 is TGTGCCAGCAGCTTTGAGGGGGCGCGTTTTGCCGGGGAGCTGTTTTTT.

The V gene is TRBV30, the J gene TRBJ1-1, with D unresolved. CDR3 length equals 13 residues. The V and J ends lost 2 bases and 5 bases respectively, with 12 bases between them. The germline V gene encodes CDR1 GTSNPN and CDR2 SVGIG (reference sequence). Written as DNA, the CDR3 is TGTGCCTGGAGTCCGGGCCCGGGGACTGAAGCTTTCTTT. Encoded protein: CAWSPGPGTEAFF.

The chain uses TRBV12-3 or TRBV12-4 and TRBJ1-4; TRBD1 matches 10 bases. The CDR3 extends over 15 amino acids. J was trimmed by 8 bases and V by 5 bases; bases with no gene match: 8. The CDR3 loop is CASSDTGTGVEKLFF. The CDR3 nucleotides read TGTGCCAGCAGTGACACCGGGACAGGGGTAGAAAAACTGTTTTTT.

This clonotype was recorded a few times. The chain combines TRBV20-1 with TRBJ2-3, with 7 bases identical to TRBD2. With 5 bases clipped from V and 1 base from J, the junction kept 6 bases outside the gene matches. The CDR3 consists of 14 residues. From germline, CDR1 is DFQATT and CDR2 SNEGSKA (reference sequence). CDR3 sequence: CSAGGGTGTDTQYF. The DNA for the CDR3 is TGCAGTGCTGGGGGGGGGACCGGCACAGATACGCAGTATTTT.

This clonotype was picked up many times. This chain links TRBV15 with TRBJ2-3; 10 bases match TRBD2. The CDR3 contains 17 residues. Germline-derived CDR1 and CDR2 are LNHNV and YYDKDF (reference sequence). V dropped 1 base and J dropped 2; count of bases not matched to a gene: 6. The CDR3 DNA reads as TGTGCCACCAGCAGAGGGTACAGCGGGGGGGCCACAGATACGCAGTATTTT. It yields the protein CATSRGYSGGATDTQYF.

The sample holds many counts of this clonotype. The V gene is TRBV7-9, the J gene TRBJ1-4, with D possibly being TRBD1 (5 bases). CDR1 is SEHNR and CDR2 is FQNEAQ in the germline V gene (reference sequence). Trimming cost V 9 bases and J 7 bases, with 18 bases left between them. CDR3 length equals 14 residues. CDR3 in DNA: TGTGCCAGTATGGAGGGGATCGATGGTGAAAAACTGTTTTTT. It translates to CASMEGIDGEKLFF.

The rearrangement joins TRBV6-2 or TRBV6-3 to TRBJ1-5, with 8 bases aligning to TRBD1. Germline V gene data show CDR1 as MNHEY and CDR2 as SVGEGT. This CDR3 comprises 14 residues. With 2 bases clipped from V and 7 bases from J, the junction kept 4 bases outside the gene matches. The CDR3 sequence: CASSYDRGGQPQHF. In DNA form, the CDR3 reads TGTGCCAGCAGTTACGACAGGGGCGGACAGCCCCAGCATTTT.

This clonotype was detected many times. The chain uses TRBV28 and TRBJ1-2; D uncertain. The CDR3 runs 14 residues. Germline V gene data show CDR1 as MDHEN and CDR2 as SYDVKM. V was shortened by 2 bases and J by 3 bases, with 10 bases between the two germline ends. The CDR3 nucleotides are TGTGCCAGCAGTTTAATTGTCGGGGACTATGGCTACACCTTC. The encoded protein is CASSLIVGDYGYTF.

For this clonotype: Being one base from a much bigger clone, this may be a read error. The rearrangement joins TRBV12-3 or TRBV12-4 to TRBJ2-1; D not resolved. There are 15 residues in the CDR3. The germline V and J ends were trimmed by 10 bases and 10 bases, with 26 bases remaining between them. CDR3 loop: CATSSGYSGSYEQFF. In nucleotides, the CDR3 is TGTGCCACCTCGTCCGGGTATTCCGGCTCCTACGAGCAGTTCTTC.

The genes are TRBV13 and TRBJ2-5, with a tentative D call TRBD2 (5 bases). V shed 5 bases and J shed 7 bases, with 14 bases lying between them. The germline V gene has CDR1 PRHDT and CDR2 FYEKMQ (reference sequence). The CDR3 sequence is 13 residues long. The CDR3 nucleotides read TGTGCCAGCAGCACCGCTCGGGGTGGGACCCAGTACTTC. It encodes CASSTARGGTQYF.

This clonotype was observed many times. The chain joins TRBV29-1 to TRBJ1-1, with TRBD1 as a possible D gene (5 bases). V was shortened by 7 bases and J by 5 bases, with 17 bases between the two germline ends. The CDR3 contains 13 residues. CDR1 is SQVTM, CDR2 ANQGSEA, per germline. The CDR3 sequence: CSARKLQETEAFF. The CDR3 nucleotides read TGCAGCGCCCGAAAACTACAGGAGACTGAAGCTTTCTTT.

This clonotype occurred many times. Here the CDR3 reads CASSPGTDLYNEQFF. CDR3 DNA: TGTGCCAGCTCACCAGGGACAGACCTCTACAATGAGCAGTTCTTC. The chain uses TRBV18 and TRBJ2-1, with TRBD1 matching 7 bases. CDR1 is KGHSH, CDR2 LQKENI, per germline. J was trimmed by 3 bases and V by 2 bases; bases with no gene match: 4. This CDR3 is built from 15 residues.

Comments on this clonotype: The CDR3 ends on some other residue instead of the conserved phenylalanine or tryptophan, so this is likely a read error. This chain joins TRBV5-4 and TRBJ1-2, with 7 bases identical to TRBD1. The CDR3 spans 15 residues. Germline CDR1 SGHNT, CDR2 YYREEE (reference sequence). Trimming at V came to 4 bases and at J to 6 bases, leaving 12 bases not matched to a gene. This chain's CDR3 is CASSIPQGRKDGYTL. The CDR3 DNA reads as TGTGCCAGCAGCATCCCACAGGGGAGAAAAGATGGCTACACCCTC.

This clonotype was detected many times. The chain uses TRBV6-1 and TRBJ2-7; TRBD1 aligns across 8 bases. Per the germline V gene, CDR1 is MNHNS and CDR2 is SASEGT. The CDR3 runs 14 residues. V was pared by 8 bases and J by 5 bases, with 11 bases of the junction left unmatched. The CDR3 is CASVVRTGKDEQYF. CDR3 in DNA: TGTGCCAGCGTCGTAAGGACAGGGAAGGACGAGCAGTACTTC.

A remark on this clonotype: A read error is likely here: a far larger clone is one base away. The V gene is TRBV7-2, the J gene TRBJ2-3; 13 bases fit TRBD2. The CDR3 contains 16 residues. CDR1 and CDR2 from the germline V gene are SGHTA and FQGNSA. Trimming cost V 5 bases and J 6 bases; bases outside gene matches: 8. The DNA of the CDR3 is TGTGCCAGCAGCCGAGGACTAGCGGGGGTGTGGGATACGCAGTATTTT. Translated: CASSRGLAGVWDTQYF.

This clonotype was picked up many times. This chain joins TRBV5-1 and TRBJ2-7; D ambiguous. CDR3 length equals 13 residues. Looked up from germline, CDR1 is SGHRS and CDR2 is YFSETQ. V gave up 2 bases and J gave up 7 bases, with 13 bases separating them. In DNA form, the CDR3 reads TGCGCCAGCAGCTTATCAACTACTTTAGAGCAGTACTTC. Translation gives CASSLSTTLEQYF. The whole variable domain, remainder taken from reference TRBV5-1 and TRBJ2-7, is KAGVTQTPRYLIKTRGQQVTLSCSPISGHRSVSWYQQTPGQGLQFLFEYFSETQRNKGNFPGRFSGRQFSNSRSEMNVSTLELGDSALYLCASSLSTTLEQYFGPGTRLTVT.

This clonotype showed up many times. The chain recombines TRBV20-1 with TRBJ1-2; D unresolved. Deletions cut 0 bases from V and 8 bases from J, with 4 bases between. The CDR3 is made up of 10 amino acids. The germline V gene encodes CDR1 DFQATT and CDR2 SNEGSKA (reference sequence). CDR3 in DNA: TGCAGTGCTAGAGATCGGGGCTACACCTTC. It encodes CSARDRGYTF.

This chain joins TRBV4-2 and TRBJ1-5, with unresolved D. V was cut by 0 bases and J by 6 bases, with 12 bases left in between. This CDR3 contains 15 residues. CDR1 LGHNA and CDR2 YNFKEQ come from the germline V gene. The CDR3: CASSQDGQASQPQHF. In nucleotides, the CDR3 is TGTGCCAGCAGCCAAGACGGGCAGGCGTCTCAGCCCCAGCATTTT.

The chain employs TRBV4-2 and TRBJ2-1; 9 nucleotides align to TRBD1. Per germline, CDR1 LGHNA and CDR2 YNFKEQ. Trimming removed 4 bases from V and 3 bases from J; junction bases left unmatched: 7. CDR3 length: 16 residues. CDR3 residues: CASSRPDRGNYNEQFF. The CDR3, as DNA: TGTGCCAGCAGCCGACCGGACAGGGGAAACTACAATGAGCAGTTCTTC.